The following is a TCR beta chain sequence with its context. V shed 5 bases and J 2 bases; nucleotides not matched to a gene: 6. Germline lookup yields CDR1 MNHEY and CDR2 SMNVEV (reference sequence). The CDR3 covers 15 residues. This specimen comes from a study of shared clonotypes between healthy human individuals. At the level of the study: Per-donor plates numbered three CD4 naive, three CD4 memory, two CD8 naive and one CD8 memory.

CD45RO-negative cells were positively selected for CCR7, leaving out terminally differentiated effector memory CD45RA+ cells. The donors, all of them Caucasian adults, lived in Nashville, Tennessee. Genomic DNA of every subset was divided equally among multiple immunoSEQ plates. In the authors' methods: ImmunoSEQ yielded junction-only sequences lacking quality scores, so filtering differed. Here immunoSEQ multiplex PCR was the method, and the copy in TCRdb shows in-frame clones only, minus some. That table is the source of V, J and clone size, and D and trimming were worked out from the DNA. The repertoire includes more than 2 million clones, roughly 93% of them detected once, and under 2% sits in the top ten.

The origin of this receptor is a man aged 18 to 29 in good health. Some clones in this sample may be carry-over from other donors' samples. This chain joins TRBV27 and TRBJ2-3; 8 positions match TRBD1. Sequencing was carried out using naive CD8+ T cells from PBMCs. The CDR3 here is CASSPRQGTTDTQYF. The CDR3 DNA sequence: TGTGCCAGCAGTCCAAGACAGGGGACCACAGATACGCAGTATTTT.